A single T cell receptor beta chain is shown here with its context. What it binds is not known. During the collection period, no donor immune events like infections were recorded. Using immunoSEQ multiplex PCR, the repertoire was profiled, and TCRdb retains in-frame clones only, with some absent. The table has some 77,000 clones, about 88% seen once. Germline V lookup: CDR1 MNHEY, CDR2 SVGAGI. V was pared by 2 bases and J by 6 bases, with 4 bases of the junction left unmatched. There are 15 residues in the CDR3. This record belongs to a study of identifying expanded T cells in peripheral blood. The study, taken as a whole, reports: About 1.2 clones differed between technical replicates, versus approximately 17 and 20 over time.

The chain couples TRBV6-5 to TRBJ1-4, with 9 positions matching TRBD1. This TCR derives from a person aged 18 to 70 in good health. Sequences were obtained from blood. DNA of the CDR3: TGTGCCAGCAGTTACCACCGGGACAGGGATGAAAAACTGTTTTTT. Translating gives CASSYHRDRDEKLFF.